This paragraph covers one TCR beta chain sequence. Its antigen is undetermined. This PCR relied on a set of 60 Vbeta primers and 13 Jbeta primers. Study processing details: An analysis that came later counted approximately 76 million unique TCR beta chains, roughly 11 million shared. The repertoire was sequenced with immunoSEQ multiplex PCR; TCRdb's copy has only in-frame clones and lacks some. V, J and clone size are taken as reported in that table, and D and trimming were inferred from the DNA itself. There are about 190,000 clones in the sample; 65% to 85% occur only once, and around 6.1% lies in the top ten. The CDR3 covers 15 residues. From germline, CDR1 is MNHNS and CDR2 SASEGT. After removal of 7 bases from V and 3 bases from J, the junction contained 8 bases not matched to a gene. This record comes from a study of cytomegalovirus exposure and HLA in healthy donors. Study results and limitations: Upon later analysis, TCR association rates were observed to vary by HLA locus, being highest for DRB1 and lowest for HLA-C.

Source material: PBMCs. The TCR comes from a woman in her 30s in good health and CMV-seropositive. The gene calls are TRBV6-1 and TRBJ1-1, with 10 bases that match TRBD1. The CDR3 DNA is TGTGCCAGCAAAGCGGGACAGGGGTCGGACACTGAAGCTTTCTTT. This sequence encodes CASKAGQGSDTEAFF.